Listed below are T cell receptor beta chains from one sample, sequenced in a study of blood T cell repertoires in COVID-19. Data came from immunoSEQ multiplex PCR; TCRdb stores just in-frame clones and leaves some out. This table has approximately 76,000 clones, about 88% appearing once. The sequencing input was peripheral blood. The receptor source for this set is a human donor in a cohort sampled during active COVID-19. The CDR3 runs from the conserved cysteine through the conserved F or W. The order of the fields is V gene, clone size, D gene, J gene, CDR3 protein, CDR3 DNA. The D gene is left open where the match is weak. Not all rows give a size; the values are once, few, many and, for expanded clones, a class.

>TRBV4-2|-|-|TRBJ2-5
CASSPQVYGGGRGETQYF
TGTGCCAGCAGCCCCCAGGTGTATGGCGGCGGACGGGGGGAGACCCAGTACTTC
>TRBV3-1/TRBV3-2|few|-|TRBJ1-1
CASNNPGTEAFF
TGTGCCAGCAACAATCCAGGGACTGAAGCTTTCTTT
>TRBV25-1|-|-|TRBJ1-5
CASKDNLPGQPQHF
TGTGCCAGCAAAGACAATCTACCCGGTCAGCCCCAGCATTTT
>TRBV19|few|-|TRBJ1-5
CASSRGGQPQHF
TGTGCCAGTAGTAGAGGGGGTCAGCCCCAGCATTTT
>TRBV2|-|-|TRBJ1-4
CASSESGVEEKLFF
TGTGCCAGCAGTGAATCAGGGGTTGAGGAAAAACTGTTTTTT
>TRBV18|-|-|TRBJ2-3
CASSPVTDRGDTQYF
TGTGCCAGCTCACCAGTCACAGACAGAGGAGATACGCAGTATTTT
>TRBV5-1|-|TRBD2|TRBJ2-2
CASSLEAGLAGGTGELFF
TGCGCCAGCAGCTTGGAGGCGGGACTAGCGGGAGGAACCGGGGAGCTGTTTTTT
>TRBV28|-|TRBD2|TRBJ2-7
CASSLSPGLGSLSYEQYF
TGTGCCAGCAGTTTATCGCCGGGACTAGGGTCTCTTTCCTACGAGCAGTACTTC
>TRBV5-1|-|-|TRBJ2-7
CASSLNTGPEYEQYF
TGCGCCAGCAGCCTCAACACTGGTCCGGAGTACGAGCAGTACTTC
>TRBV25-1|-|TRBD1|TRBJ1-1
CASRKTRTGGVGNTEAFF
TGTGCCAGCAGAAAGACAAGGACAGGGGGAGTGGGGAACACTGAAGCTTTCTTT
>TRBV7-5|-|-|TRBJ2-7
CARSLACSGGLNTYEQYF
TGTGCCAGAAGCTTAGCTTGCAGCGGGGGCCTAAATACCTACGAGCAGTACTTC
>TRBV30|-|-|TRBJ1-4
CAWSVSRSYEKLFF
TGTGCCTGGAGTGTATCGCGATCATATGAAAAACTGTTTTTT
>TRBV2|-|TRBD2|TRBJ2-7
CASSQMGLASYEQYF
TGTGCCAGCAGTCAAATGGGACTAGCGAGCTACGAGCAGTACTTC